Shown below are 9 T cell receptor beta chains from a single sample sequenced in a study of identical twins. TCRdb reprocessed the 5' RACE reads with MiXCR, giving one entry per CDR3 protein. The sample has under 400,000 distinct CDR3 sequences, approximately 8.7% seen once. Sequencing was performed on naive T cells sorted from blood. The origin of the receptors is a woman between 45 and 65 years old in good health.

This clonotype came up many times. The chain joins TRBV20-1 to TRBJ2-3; 14 nucleotides agree with TRBD2. The CDR3 sequence is 12 residues long. CDR1 and CDR2 from the germline V gene are DFQATT and SNEGSKA (reference sequence). CDR3 in DNA: TGCATGGGACTAGCGGGAGTAAATACGCAGTATTTT. This sequence encodes CMGLAGVNTQYF.

This clonotype has only a few counts. The rearrangement joins TRBV11-2 to TRBJ1-2; D is uncertain. V was trimmed by 1 base and J by 0 bases, leaving 15 bases between them. CDR1 is SGHAT and CDR2 is FQNNGV in the germline V gene. The CDR3 covers 17 residues. The CDR3 DNA reads TGTGCCAGCAGCTTAGGGCTTAGGAGGGAACCTAACTATGGCTACACCTTC. Translated: CASSLGLRREPNYGYTF.

The gene calls are TRBV6-2 or TRBV6-3 and TRBJ2-5, with a weak D call TRBD2 (6 bases). V was clipped by 1 base and J by 3 bases, with 12 bases between them. Germline CDR1 MNHEY, CDR2 SVGEGT. The CDR3 covers 15 residues. CDR3 loop: CASSYWGVQEETQYF. CDR3 DNA: TGTGCCAGCAGTTACTGGGGGGTCCAGGAAGAGACCCAGTACTTC.

This clonotype was seen more than once but under ten times. This chain's CDR3 is CSASRWDISYEQYF. The CDR3 nucleotides read TGCAGTGCTAGCCGGTGGGACATTTCCTACGAGCAGTACTTC. The V and J genes are TRBV20-1 and TRBJ2-7; D is possibly TRBD1 (6 bases). The V and J ends lost 3 bases and 1 base respectively, with 13 bases between them. Looked up from germline, CDR1 is DFQATT and CDR2 is SNEGSKA (reference sequence). The CDR3 length is 14 residues.

This clonotype was picked up a small number of times. The chain joins TRBV5-1 to TRBJ1-1, with D possibly TRBD1 on 5 matching bases. In germline, CDR1 is SGHRS, CDR2 YFSETQ. The V gene lost 4 bases and the J gene lost 3 bases, with 13 bases spanning the gap. This CDR3 has 14 residues. DNA of the CDR3: TGCGCCAGCAGCCAGGTAGGGGCGGACACTGAAGCTTTCTTT. Its translation is CASSQVGADTEAFF.

The chain employs TRBV11-3 and TRBJ2-7; the match to TRBD2 covers 7 bases. The CDR3 runs to 14 residues. The germline V gene has CDR1 SGHNT and CDR2 YENEEA. V lost 4 bases, J lost 0 bases, and 3 bases stayed unmatched. CDR3 nucleotide sequence: TGTGCCAGCAGCTCAGCGGGACTCTCCTACGAGCAGTACTTC. Its translation is CASSSAGLSYEQYF.

In this sample, this clonotype turned up a few times. This chain links TRBV12-3 or TRBV12-4 with TRBJ1-1; 7 nucleotides align to TRBD1. This CDR3 is built from 13 residues. V shed 4 bases, J shed 5 bases, and the junction held 4 bases outside the gene matches. Here the CDR3 DNA reads TGTGCCAGCAGTTCGACAGGGCAGACTGAAGCTTTCTTT. This codes for CASSSTGQTEAFF.

A few counts support this clonotype. This chain links TRBV10-3 with TRBJ2-7, with TRBD2 matching 12 bases. The CDR3 loop spans 13 amino acids. Germline V CDR1 and CDR2: ENHRY, SYGVKD. With V trimmed by 8 bases and J by 6 bases, 5 bases remained unmatched. The CDR3 nucleotides read TGTGCCATCGCCGGGACTAGCGGGTCCGAGCAGTACTTC. Protein product: CAIAGTSGSEQYF.

This clonotype showed up many times. CDR3 amino acids: CAISEKAPNTEAFF. As DNA, the CDR3 is TGTGCCATCAGTGAGAAGGCCCCGAACACTGAAGCTTTCTTT. The chain combines TRBV10-3 with TRBJ1-1; D not resolved. This CDR3 has 14 amino acids. The germline gives CDR1 ENHRY, CDR2 SYGVKD. Trimming stripped 2 bases from V and 1 base from J, with 8 bases between.